This entry is about one T cell receptor beta chain. This CDR3 comprises 13 residues. From germline, CDR1 is SGHKS and CDR2 YYEKEE (reference sequence). V lost 0 bases and J 8 bases, leaving 8 bases between the germline ends. The TCR beta repertoire was assessed by survey-level immunoSEQ sequencing. Libraries were prepared by immunoSEQ multiplex PCR; TCRdb keeps only in-frame clonotypes and omits some of them. The table shows around 49,000 clones, with 80% to 95% occurring only once. The source is a man aged 35 to 55 with rheumatoid arthritis. The sequenced material came from PBMCs. The chain has TRBV5-5 and TRBJ1-4; D is unclear. CDR3 amino acids: CASSLDLGEKLFF. The CDR3 coding sequence is TGTGCCAGCAGCTTGGATCTAGGGGAAAAACTGTTTTTT. The variable domain in full, completed from reference TRBV5-5 and TRBJ1-4, reads DAGVTQSPTHLIKTRGQQVTLRCSPISGHKSVSWYQQVLGQGPQFIFQYYEKEERGRGNFPDRFSARQFPNYSSELNVNALLLGDSALYLCASSLDLGEKLFFGSGTQLSVL.